This entry concerns a single T cell receptor beta chain. The antigen it binds to is not known. No base-level quality is on record; no much larger clone is a single base apart. The sample originates from a study of cytomegalovirus exposure and HLA in healthy donors (dated by TCRdb to about 2017). Background for the entire study: An earlier analysis of approximately 600 of the donors reported about 250 Gb of sequence data and around 120 million unique TCR beta sequences from about 200 million T cells. The aim of the study was to test whether cataloging public T cell receptors could identify signatures of past pathogen exposure. An earlier analysis of around 540 of the donors applied high-throughput TCR beta sequencing to assess whether each TCR beta V gene segment acted as functional or pseudogenic. The number of donors typed differed by locus, with roughly 629-640 for A, B, C, DRB1 and DQB1, more than 500 for DQA1, over 600 for DPA1, and 450 to 480 for DPB1. Several DR-DQ haplotypes were handled as single units for association and clustering because linkage in the cohort was strong. High-throughput TCR immunosequencing, statistical association of individual TCRs with disease status, and machine learning were combined to predict cytomegalovirus infection status. Donor age, sex, ethnicity and CMV serostatus were compiled alongside the repertoire data. The T cell repertoires of several hundred subjects were profiled by immunosequencing and related to cytomegalovirus serostatus. Around 320 gigabases of sequencing data and 80 million or so unique TCR sequences were included in an early release covering about 700 HLA-typed donors. In addition to the first cohort of several hundred subjects, a separate validation cohort of 120 different subjects was used. A later analysis re-examined previously published TCR beta repertoires from 600 to 700 donors and added high-resolution HLA genotyping to investigate patterns of TCR occurrence. Among the approximately 430 genotyped donors, around 81% belonged to the genetic ancestry cluster associated with self-reported Caucasian donors. A later genetic analysis used genome-wide SNP genotypes for about 60% of the roughly 670 donors, treating that subset as a discovery cohort. Every discovery cohort repertoire had been produced on one sequencing platform. Class I and class II HLA loci were covered by the typing at four-digit resolution. Across roughly 420 genotyped donors of the cohort, an average of roughly 250,000 unique TCR beta nucleotide sequences per donor were sequenced, and about a sixth of those sequences were non-productive. In the later analysis, no new phenotypic data were used to find candidate immune exposures; instead, reliance was placed on TCR beta sequences and their occurrence across donors.

The CDR1 and CDR2 encoded by the germline V gene are MDHEN and SYDVKM. From its cysteine to its phenylalanine, the CDR3 spans 15 amino acids. Of all the DNA, just the CDR3 is kept, 45 bases in frame from base 1. V sheds 5 bases and J sheds 0 bases, leaving 12 bases between their ends. In total, approximately 610 healthy bone marrow donors made up the cohort. All cohort members were sampled while nominally healthy, although unrecorded immune exposures were likely present. The donor tested CMV seropositive and was one of the 289 seropositive cohort members. Each donor provided a peripheral blood sample, and peripheral blood mononuclear cells were used for TCR beta sequencing. Genomic DNA extraction from the blood cell samples was performed with the Qiagen DNeasy Blood Extraction Kit. Overall study results and their limits: In vitro tests confirmed that a few of the cytomegalovirus-associated TCR beta chains recognize cytomegalovirus antigens. Linkage disequilibrium might explain the correlated functional status among segregating V segments, but an unknown experimental factor could not be ruled out. The classifier was reported to diagnose cytomegalovirus status with high specificity and sensitivity in both the original and validation cohorts. HLA typing was unavailable for some donors at each locus, so association tests used only the typed subset. This cohort had only TCR beta chains sequenced, and the lack of alpha or paired-chain data limited which features could be detected. The authors suggested that the approach could potentially be generalized to other disease states and immunological phenotypes. A later analysis found that HLA-associated TCR beta chains were more clonally expanded and had lower generation probabilities than equally common non-associated chains. In a later analysis, most CMV-associated TCR beta chains were found to appear HLA-restricted, with HLA associations seemingly driven largely by CMV exposure. Most TCR sequences were observed very rarely across donors, whereas some public TCRs were present in many individuals. A later analysis found that TCR association rates varied across HLA loci, with DRB1 alleles showing the most associated TCRs and HLA-C alleles the fewest. In an earlier analysis of approximately 590 of the donors, most TCR beta V segments appeared in productive rearrangements about 90% or about 30% of the time, broadly matching IMGT annotations. The study listed 150 to 200 TCR beta chains as associated with cytomegalovirus. Roughly uniform sequencing depth across donors was assumed in presence/absence analyses, although this assumption may not hold. At a false discovery rate of 0.05, a later analysis linked fewer than 20,000 TCR beta sequences to specific HLA alleles. Assigning TCR associations to individual alleles was difficult when HLA alleles, especially DR and DQ, strongly co-occurred. A cluster of highly shared sequence variants was judged likely to represent a technical artifact of the sequencing pipeline. The earlier analysis of 587 of the donors excluded seventeen rarely observed V segments, including chromosome 9 orphons, because counts were too low. An association between a missense DCLRE1C variant and V-gene and J-gene trimming of TCR beta chains was found in a later genetic analysis and replicated in an independent cohort. CMV serostatus was the only immune exposure information available for the cohort. Some IMGT-functional V segments, including TRBV6-2 and TRBV6-3, could not be told apart with the 87-base-pair reads, so those segments were excluded. A further reported finding was that TCR beta sequences accurately predicted the HLA-A and HLA-B alleles for most subjects in the first cohort. In a later analysis, several top co-occurrence clusters were reported to appear linked to parvovirus B19, influenza, CMV and Epstein-Barr virus. Compared with the approximately 600-donor mean, donors in an Asian-associated ancestry cluster had fewer N-insertions in productive TCRs, according to a later genetic analysis.

The library relied on the immunoSEQ multiplex PCR assay. A mixture of 60 forward primers for TCR Vbeta segments and 13 reverse primers for TCR Jbeta segments was used in the multiplex PCR. A multiplex PCR assay on genomic DNA amplified the CDR3 region of rearranged TCR beta genes. Amplified TCR beta libraries were sequenced as 87-base-pair reads on the Illumina HiSeq System. Per the source publication's procedure: In a later analysis, 77 million or so unique TCR beta chains were counted across the 666 repertoires, and around 10 million of these chains were shared by at least two donors. To remove PCR and sequencing errors, raw reads were error-corrected and collapsed into unique sequences using a nearest-neighbor algorithm that merged closely related sequences. V, D and J gene segments were assigned by aligning CDR3 sequences to IMGT reference sequences. For a sequence to be retained, a match of at least six nucleotides was required to both a V gene segment and a J gene segment. A rearrangement was called productive if the CDR3 had no stop codons and remained in frame with V and J, and every other rearrangement was called non-productive. Following IMGT convention, CDR3 was defined as the stretch from the second conserved V-encoded cysteine up to the conserved J-encoded phenylalanine. The earlier analysis of roughly 590 of the donors excluded any sequence lacking an unambiguous match to a single V gene segment. In an earlier analysis of some 590 of the donors, a V segment was called functional when productive rearrangements were above 56.7%, and segregating when the standard deviation between donors exceeded 5%. To diagnose cytomegalovirus status from the catalog of TCR beta chain sequences, a statistical classification framework was built. A later analysis assigned V and J genes by comparing TCR nucleotide sequences with IMGT/GENE-DB human TR gene sequences. A later analysis assigned CDR3 sequences and most-parsimonious VDJ recombination scenarios with the TCRdist pipeline. In a later analysis, each TCR beta chain was defined by its CDR3 amino acid sequence together with its V-gene family, and reads without a unique V-gene family were excluded. To address suspected cross-contamination and a sequencing artifact, a later analysis removed approximately 600 highly shared, low-generation-probability nucleotide sequences. For each public chain, a later analysis derived a clonal expansion index from normalized ranks of inferred template counts within each repertoire. Generation probabilities in a later analysis came from a VDJ recombination model fitted to out-of-frame rearrangements, and those results were checked against IGoR. In a later analysis, hypergeometric tests were used to score TCR-TCR, TCR-HLA and TCR-CMV co-occurrence, with a repertoire-size bias correction applied to TCR pairs. A later analysis estimated false discovery rates by permuting HLA or CMV assignments 20 times. A later analysis grouped co-occurring TCRs with DBSCAN, adding TCRdist sequence similarity when clustering within HLA-allele-positive subsets. For co-occurrence clustering, repertoires with fewer than 30,000 or more than 120,000 public chains were excluded, along with roughly five repertoires with anomalous nucleotide sharing. TCRdb took this table from immuneACCESS and kept in-frame rearrangements with V and J called. Such tables lack part of the clones; where checked against another copy, unresolved V genes explain under half of the gap, and the rest is unexplained. V and J calls and clone size are copied from that table; D and trimming were computed from the DNA. Within this sample are over 150,000 clones, with 70% to 75% of them counted one time only. 4.5% to 5.5% of the sample belongs to the ten largest clones.

The sequencing sample was made of PBMCs. The V and J genes are TRBV28 and TRBJ2-3; the best D guess is TRBD2, with 6 bases matching. This sequence was found in a man younger than 45 in good health and CMV-seropositive. The nucleotides read TGTGCCAGCAGTCCTGGGACTGGCAGCACAGATACGCAGTATTTT. The encoded protein is CASSPGTGSTDTQYF.